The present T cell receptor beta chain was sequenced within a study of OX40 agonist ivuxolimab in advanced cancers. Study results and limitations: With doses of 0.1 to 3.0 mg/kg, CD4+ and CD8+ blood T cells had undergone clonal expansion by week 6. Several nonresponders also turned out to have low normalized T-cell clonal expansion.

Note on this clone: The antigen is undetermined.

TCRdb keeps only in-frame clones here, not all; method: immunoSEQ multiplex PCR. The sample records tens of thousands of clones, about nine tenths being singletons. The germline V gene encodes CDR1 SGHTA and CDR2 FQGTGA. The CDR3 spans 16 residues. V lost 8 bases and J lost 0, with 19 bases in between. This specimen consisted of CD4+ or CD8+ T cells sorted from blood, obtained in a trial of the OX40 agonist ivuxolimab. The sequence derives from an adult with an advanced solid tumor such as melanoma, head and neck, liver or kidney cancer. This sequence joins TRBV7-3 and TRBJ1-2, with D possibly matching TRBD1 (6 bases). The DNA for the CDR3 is TGTGCCAGCCTTCGCGGTACAGGGTGGTCTAACTATGGCTACACCTTC. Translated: CASLRGTGWSNYGYTF. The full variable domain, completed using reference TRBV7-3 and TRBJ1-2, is GAGVSQTPSNKVTEKGKYVELRCDPISGHTALYWYRQSLGQGPEFLIYFQGTGAADDSGLPNDRFFAVRPEGSVSTLKIQRTERGDSAVYLCASLRGTGWSNYGYTFGSGTRLTVV.